This T cell receptor beta chain was sequenced in a study of blood T cell repertoires in COVID-19. As for the study in general: Samples of COVID-19 (acute and convalescent) were obtained from the United States, Italy and Spain.

Seattle cases were enrolled at active infection and followed longitudinally. Clones were read by immunoSEQ multiplex PCR, and TCRdb kept only the in-frame ones, dropping some. The data show under 350,000 clones, about nine tenths seen once. This clone was counted between two and nine times. Trimming took 3 bases from V and 0 from J, leaving 12 bases between them. The germline V gene encodes CDR1 LGHDT and CDR2 YNNKEL (reference sequence). The CDR3 is 16 amino acids. V usage is TRBV3-1 (or the pseudogene TRBV3-2) and J usage is TRBJ1-3, with D unclear. This receptor was obtained from a woman aged 25 to 39 with COVID-19, enrolled during active disease. The specimen was peripheral blood. In DNA, the CDR3 is TGTGCCAGCAGCCAGTTGGGCGGAGGCTCTGGAAACACCATATATTTT. It specifies CASSQLGGGSGNTIYF.